The clone carrying this T cell receptor beta chain was seen a single time. Its antigen is unidentified. These data belong to a study of cytomegalovirus exposure and HLA in healthy donors. Overall study results and limits: It was assumed in the presence/absence analyses that sequencing depth was roughly uniform across donors.

CDR1 and CDR2 from the germline V gene are SGHDT and YYEEEE. CDR3 length equals 16 residues. J gave up 10 bases and V 0 bases, and 6 bases lay outside the gene matches. The PCR contained 60 Vbeta and 13 Jbeta primers. Generated by immunoSEQ multiplex PCR, the TCRdb table keeps only in-frame clones and is missing some. The sample holds roughly 99,000 clones, about three quarters seen once. Sequencing was performed on PBMCs. The V gene is TRBV5-6, the J gene TRBJ1-6; 11 bases agree with TRBD1. This TCR came from a man aged 60-69 years in good health and CMV-seropositive. The CDR3 reads CASSLGGRTGGSPLHF. In DNA, the CDR3 is TGTGCCAGCAGCTTGGGAGGGCGGACAGGGGGCTCACCCCTCCACTTT. The complete variable domain, with remaining parts taken from reference TRBV5-6 and TRBJ1-6, reads DAGVTQSPTHLIKTRGQQVTLRCSPKSGHDTVSWYQQALGQGPQFIFQYYEEEERQRGNFPDRFSGHQFPNYSSELNVNALLLGDSALYLCASSLGGRTGGSPLHFGNGTRLTVT.